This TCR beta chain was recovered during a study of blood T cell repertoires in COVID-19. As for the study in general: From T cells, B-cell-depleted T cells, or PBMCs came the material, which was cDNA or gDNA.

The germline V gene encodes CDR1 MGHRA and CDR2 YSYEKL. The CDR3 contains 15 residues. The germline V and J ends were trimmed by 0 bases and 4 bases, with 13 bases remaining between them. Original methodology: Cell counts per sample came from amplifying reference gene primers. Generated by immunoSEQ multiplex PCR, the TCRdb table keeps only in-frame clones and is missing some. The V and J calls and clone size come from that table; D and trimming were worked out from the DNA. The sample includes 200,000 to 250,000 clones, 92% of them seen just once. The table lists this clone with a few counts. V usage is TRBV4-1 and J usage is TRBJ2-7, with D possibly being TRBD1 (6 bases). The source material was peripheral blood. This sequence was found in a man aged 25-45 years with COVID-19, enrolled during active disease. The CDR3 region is CASSQDFDRTYEQYF. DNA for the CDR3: TGCGCCAGCAGCCAAGATTTCGACAGGACATACGAGCAGTACTTC.